There are a few counts of the clone carrying this T cell receptor (beta chain). Its antigen is not identified. The CDR3 covers 14 residues. Germline V gene sequence: CDR1 SGHTA, CDR2 FQGNSA. J gave up 5 bases and V 5 bases, and 7 bases lay outside the gene matches. Expressed TCRB transcripts were sequenced, since all the RNA that had been isolated was reverse transcribed. The study sequenced naive, central memory and regulatory T cell samples to an average of about 4 million reads. Some clones are missing from TCRdb's copy, which holds only in-frame ones; the method was immunoSEQ multiplex PCR. The table lists 200,000 to 250,000 clones, roughly 10% of them singletons. This sample was included in a study of beta chain features in type 1 diabetes. Study-level information: When patients were set against healthy donors, age, gender and cell yields were similar. Across the samples, more than 85 million sorted cells were examined in total.

Notes on the study in general: Naive, central memory and Treg TCRB repertoires seemed to resemble each other more closely in patients than they did in healthy donors.

This receptor was identified in a man aged 18 to 29 in good health. Sequencing was performed on central memory CD4+ T cells from blood. The chain employs TRBV7-2 and TRBJ2-5, with TRBD2 matching over 8 bases. Written as DNA, the CDR3 is TGTGCCAGCAGCCGAGCGGGAGATGGGGAGACCCAGTACTTC. It is translated as CASSRAGDGETQYF.